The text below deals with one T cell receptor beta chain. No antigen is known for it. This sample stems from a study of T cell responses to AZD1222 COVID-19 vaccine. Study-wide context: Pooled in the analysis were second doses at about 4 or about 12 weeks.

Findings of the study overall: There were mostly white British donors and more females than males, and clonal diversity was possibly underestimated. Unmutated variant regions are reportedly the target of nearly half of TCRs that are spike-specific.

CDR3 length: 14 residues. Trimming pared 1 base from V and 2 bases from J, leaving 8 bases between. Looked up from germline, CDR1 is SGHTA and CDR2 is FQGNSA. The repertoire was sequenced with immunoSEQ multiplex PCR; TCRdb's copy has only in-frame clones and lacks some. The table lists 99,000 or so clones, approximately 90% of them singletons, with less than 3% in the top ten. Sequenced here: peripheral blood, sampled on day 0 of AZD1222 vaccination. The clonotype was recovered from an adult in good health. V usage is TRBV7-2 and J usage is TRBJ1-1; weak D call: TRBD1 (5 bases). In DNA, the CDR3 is TGTGCCAGCAGCTTAGTGGGGGGAAACACTGAAGCTTTCTTT. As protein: CASSLVGGNTEAFF.